This TCR beta chain was identified in a study of cytomegalovirus exposure and HLA in healthy donors. The study, taken as a whole, reports: For presence/absence analyses, sequencing depth was assumed to be roughly uniform across donors.

Amplification used 60 Vbeta primers and 13 Jbeta primers. This table comes from immunoSEQ multiplex PCR, and its TCRdb copy is limited to in-frame clones, with some not included. The sample includes around 140,000 clones, about 83% of them seen just once. Worth noting for this clone: Antigen specificity is unknown.

The CDR3 is 14 residues long. CDR1 and CDR2 from the germline V gene are SGDLS and YYNGEE. The V end was cut by 4 bases, the J end by 1 base, with 12 bases between. The chain recombines TRBV9 with TRBJ2-7; possible D gene TRBD1, 7 bases. The clonotype comes from a woman between 25 and 40 years old in good health and CMV-seronegative. The sequenced material came from PBMCs. The CDR3 nucleotides are TGTGCCAGCAGCATCCAGGGGGGATCCTACGAGCAGTACTTC. Translation: CASSIQGGSYEQYF.